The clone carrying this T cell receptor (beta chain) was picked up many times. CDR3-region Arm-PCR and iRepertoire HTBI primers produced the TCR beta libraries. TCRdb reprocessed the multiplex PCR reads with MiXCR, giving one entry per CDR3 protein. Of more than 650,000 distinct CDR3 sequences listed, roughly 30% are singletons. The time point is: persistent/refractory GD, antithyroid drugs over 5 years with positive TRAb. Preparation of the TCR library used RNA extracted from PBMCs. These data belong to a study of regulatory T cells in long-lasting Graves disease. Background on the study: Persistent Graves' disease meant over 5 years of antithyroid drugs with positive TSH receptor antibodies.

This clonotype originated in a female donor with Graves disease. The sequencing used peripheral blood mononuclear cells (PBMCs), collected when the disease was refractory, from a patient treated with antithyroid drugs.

The CDR3 region is CAIRRYDYGYTF. The CDR3, as DNA: TGTGCCATCAGGCGGTATGACTATGGCTACACCTTC. The J gene is TRBJ1-2, the V gene TRBV10-3; D ambiguous. The CDR3 sequence is 12 residues long. The germline gives CDR1 ENHRY, CDR2 SYGVKD. Trimming left V 6 bases short and J 3 bases short, with 8 bases between.